This T cell receptor (beta chain) was identified in a study of neurological immune-mediated disorders. Study conclusions and caveats: The level of TCR clonal expansion was highest in patients with HTLV-1-associated myelopathy and lowest in multiple sclerosis, where it fell below the level seen in healthy controls. Repertoires from 18 of 34 multiple sclerosis patients grouped phylogenetically into a related-CDR3 cluster, suggesting a possible signature.

PBMCs numbering 2 million and stored at -80 C yielded the unsorted libraries. The cDNA was produced through 5'RACE with 10-nucleotide random UMIs. Via MiXCR, TCRdb re-called the 5' RACE reads, giving one row per CDR3 protein. The table shows 55,000 to 75,000 distinct CDR3 sequences, with 2% to 2.5% occurring only once. The CDR3 runs 13 residues. Germline V gene data show CDR1 as SGHRS and CDR2 as YFSETQ. Trimming removed 0 bases at V and 8 bases at J, with 11 bases between. This clonotype was picked up many times. Antigen: not known. The TCR was taken from a man in his fifties with multiple sclerosis. V is TRBV5-1 and J is TRBJ1-1; the D gene is possibly TRBD1 (5 bases). Sequencing was carried out using PBMCs. The DNA of the CDR3 is TGCGCCAGCAGCTTGGAAGGGGTCGCGGAAGCTTTCTTT. This encodes CASSLEGVAEAFF. The entire variable domain, with the rest obtained from reference TRBV5-1 and TRBJ1-1, is as follows: KAGVTQTPRYLIKTRGQQVTLSCSPISGHRSVSWYQQTPGQGLQFLFEYFSETQRNKGNFPGRFSGRQFSNSRSEMNVSTLELGDSALYLCASSLEGVAEAFFGQGTRLTVV.